The TCR beta chain under discussion was sequenced for a study of T cells in Graves' hyperthyroidism and ophthalmopathy. Findings and caveats of the study: Expanded thyroid clonotypes (above 0.001) were mostly also found in blood.

The CDR3 regions of TCR beta were amplified from RNA transcripts. Primed by the HTBI set, a first-round RT-PCR was run on the TCR CDR3. TCRdb analysed the multiplex PCR reads with MiXCR anew, one entry per CDR3 protein. In the table there are roughly 500,000 distinct CDR3 sequences, about 46% of which are singletons. Trimming took off 6 bases at V and 1 base at J, with 13 bases between the two ends. Germline loops: CDR1 SGHTA, CDR2 FQGNSA. The CDR3 is made up of 15 amino acids. This clonotype was picked up a small number of times. Its antigen remains unknown. Thyroid ultrasound and orbital computed tomography, with clinical symptoms and serum thyroxine and TRAb, informed diagnoses.

This clonotype was obtained from an adult woman with Graves' disease, either hyperthyroidism or ophthalmopathy (not recorded which). The sequenced material came from peripheral blood or thyroid tissue (not recorded which). The rearrangement joins TRBV7-2 to TRBJ1-5, with D perhaps matching TRBD1 (5 bases). The CDR3 protein is CASSLFGGSNQPQHF. The CDR3 DNA reads as TGTGCCAGCAGTTTATTCGGGGGGAGCAATCAGCCCCAGCATTTT.